One and the same sample provided the 30 T cell receptor beta chains below, sequenced in a study of T cells after yellow fever vaccination. In TCRdb, the 5' RACE reads were re-called with MiXCR into one record per CDR3 protein. The table has 400,000 to 450,000 distinct CDR3 sequences, under 20% seen once; the top ten hold roughly a sixth. The source was PBMCs, collected before the yellow fever booster vaccination. The receptors were gathered from a man aged 18-30 years who received the YFV17D yellow fever vaccine.

Only a few counts were recorded for this clonotype. This chain joins TRBV5-1 and TRBJ2-7, with D hard to call. V lost 0 bases and J lost 2, with 12 bases in between. Germline-derived CDR1 and CDR2 are SGHRS and YFSETQ. The CDR3 contains 15 residues. The CDR3 is CASSLVSGLTYEQYF. CDR3 bases: TGCGCCAGCAGCTTGGTATCCGGGCTGACCTACGAGCAGTACTTC.

The chain links TRBV5-1 to TRBJ2-5, with D perhaps TRBD1 or TRBD2 (6 bases each). This CDR3 spans 14 amino acids. Germline assignment: CDR1 SGHRS and CDR2 YFSETQ. Trimming left V 0 bases short and J 5 bases short, with 11 bases between. The CDR3 DNA is TGCGCCAGCAGCTTGGGTAGGGGGGCTGAGACCCAGTACTTC. Protein: CASSLGRGAETQYF.

This clonotype appeared many times. The chain is built from TRBV5-1 and TRBJ2-2, with 11 positions matching TRBD2. J was trimmed by 10 bases and V by 0 bases; bases with no gene match: 5. This CDR3 comprises 15 residues. Germline V lookup: CDR1 SGHRS, CDR2 YFSETQ. This CDR3 is CASSLGLAGYMELFF. The CDR3 DNA reads as TGCGCCAGCAGCTTGGGACTAGCGGGGTACATGGAGCTGTTTTTT.

This clonotype has more than one count but fewer than ten. This chain links TRBV29-1 with TRBJ2-5; 7 bases are shared with TRBD1. This CDR3 has 14 residues. V lost 6 bases to trimming and J lost 0 bases; unmatched junction nucleotides: 7. The germline CDR1 and CDR2 sequences are SQVTM and ANQGSEA. The CDR3 DNA follows: TGCAGCGTCACGAGAGGGACAGACCAAGAGACCCAGTACTTC. Protein: CSVTRGTDQETQYF.

The table lists this clonotype with a few counts. The chain is built from TRBV5-1 and TRBJ2-1; 8 positions agree with TRBD1. From germline, CDR1 is SGHRS and CDR2 YFSETQ. This CDR3 is 15 amino acids long. Germline trimming cut 4 bases from V and 6 bases from J; bases unmatched to any gene: 9. CDR3 bases: TGCGCCAGCAGCGATGGGACAGGAGGAGTCAATGAGCAGTTCTTC. Protein product: CASSDGTGGVNEQFF.

This clonotype was picked up many times. The CDR3 coding sequence is TGTGCCAGCTCACTGTCCGGGCCCCGCTACGAGCAGTACGTC. This gives the protein CASSLSGPRYEQYV. The chain uses TRBV18 and TRBJ2-7, with D hard to call. CDR1 is KGHSH, CDR2 LQKENI, per germline. There are 14 residues in the CDR3. V was cut by 4 bases and J by 3 bases, with 13 bases left in between.

In DNA form, the CDR3 reads TGTGCCACCAGCAGAGGGGGGTACCCTCAGCCCCAGCATTTT. This encodes CATSRGGYPQPQHF. This chain connects TRBV15 to TRBJ1-5, with D maybe TRBD1 (5 bases). CDR1 and CDR2 from the germline V gene are LNHNV and YYDKDF (reference sequence). Trimming pared 1 base from V and 6 bases from J, leaving 10 bases between. The CDR3 spans 14 residues.

This chain connects TRBV4-1 to TRBJ2-7, with unresolved D. The CDR3 spans 15 residues. V lost 2 bases and J 2 bases, leaving 13 bases between the germline ends. Germline CDR1 reads MGHRA; CDR2 reads YSYEKL. The CDR3 reads CASSQPGSGAYEQYF. The DNA for the CDR3 is TGCGCCAGCAGCCAACCAGGTTCAGGCGCCTACGAGCAGTACTTC.

This chain links TRBV4-3 with TRBJ2-3, with 9 bases fitting TRBD2. Germline assignment: CDR1 LGHNA and CDR2 YSLEER. With V trimmed by 2 bases and J by 3 bases, 6 bases remained unmatched. The CDR3 extends over 16 amino acids. As DNA, the CDR3 is TGCGCCAGCAGCCAAAAGGGCGGGGGGGAAACAGATACGCAGTATTTT. Residues: CASSQKGGGETDTQYF.

This clonotype occurred many times. The chain recombines TRBV7-2 with TRBJ1-6; 9 positions match TRBD1. The CDR3 totals 15 residues. In germline, CDR1 is SGHTA, CDR2 FQGNSA. V gave up 5 bases and J gave up 8 bases; unmatched junction bases: 7. CDR3 residues: CASSLRTGGYSPLHF. The DNA for the CDR3 is TGTGCCAGCAGCCTCCGCACAGGGGGCTATTCACCCCTCCACTTT.

The V gene is TRBV7-3, the J gene TRBJ2-1; possibly TRBD2 for D (6 bases). The CDR3 runs 12 residues. In germline, CDR1 is SGHTA, CDR2 FQGTGA. The V end lost 5 bases, the J end lost 8 bases, and 10 bases lay between the germline ends. CDR3 residues: CASSTAGDEQFF. CDR3 nucleotides: TGTGCCAGCAGCACAGCGGGCGATGAGCAGTTCTTC.

In this sample, this clonotype turned up a few times. V and J are TRBV6-6 and TRBJ1-1; D gene ambiguous. V was cut by 2 bases and J by 0 bases, with 7 bases left in between. Germline values: CDR1 MNHNY, CDR2 SVGAGI (reference sequence). The CDR3 extends over 14 amino acids. This CDR3 is CASSYGQVNTEAFF. DNA for the CDR3: TGTGCCAGCAGTTACGGTCAGGTGAACACTGAAGCTTTCTTT.

This clonotype was seen more than once but under ten times. The chain links TRBV29-1 to TRBJ2-1; 8 nucleotides agree with TRBD2. The CDR3 sequence is 13 residues long. Germline CDR1 reads SQVTM; CDR2 reads ANQGSEA. J was trimmed by 4 bases and V by 7 bases; bases with no gene match: 6. The CDR3 spells CSAIAGTYNEQFF. The CDR3 nucleotides are TGCAGCGCCATAGCGGGGACGTACAATGAGCAGTTCTTC.

This clonotype has only a few counts. The chain links TRBV5-1 to TRBJ2-3; D is ambiguous. Trimming took off 4 bases at V and 2 bases at J, with 14 bases between the two ends. The CDR3 is 15 amino acids. CDR1 is SGHRS and CDR2 is YFSETQ in the germline V gene. In nucleotides, the CDR3 is TGCGCCAGCAGCATAGACCCAAGCCTCACAGATACGCAGTATTTT. Translating gives CASSIDPSLTDTQYF.

The chain recombines TRBV6-6 with TRBJ2-7, with D possibly being TRBD1 (5 bases). The length of the CDR3 is 12 residues. CDR1 and CDR2 (germline): MNHNY, SVGAGI (reference sequence). Trimming pared 5 bases from V and 7 bases from J, leaving 12 bases between. The CDR3 is CASSPRRQEQYF. The CDR3 DNA reads as TGTGCCAGCAGTCCCCGTCGACAGGAGCAGTACTTC.

The gene calls are TRBV7-2 and TRBJ2-1; D may be TRBD1 (6 bases). Germline CDR1 and CDR2: SGHTA and FQGNSA. There are 16 residues in the CDR3. The ends were cut back, 1 base at V and 2 bases at J, with 12 bases in the middle. In nucleotides, the CDR3 is TGTGCCAGCAGCTTAGACACAGGGTTCCCCTACAATGAGCAGTTCTTC. Amino acids: CASSLDTGFPYNEQFF.

This clonotype was found a few times. This sequence joins TRBV6-1 and TRBJ2-5; 12 nucleotides align to TRBD2. The CDR3 length is 15 residues. The trim removed 8 bases at V and 4 bases at J, leaving 8 bases unmatched. Germline CDR1 MNHNS, CDR2 SASEGT. In DNA, the CDR3 is TGTGCCAGCTGGAGTGCTAGCGGGGGGGCAGAGACCCAGTACTTC. The encoded protein is CASWSASGGAETQYF.

The rearrangement uses TRBV7-2 and TRBJ2-1; 7 bases agree with TRBD1. CDR1 is SGHTA and CDR2 is FQGNSA in the germline V gene. The CDR3 is made up of 18 amino acids. The V segment lost 6 bases and the J segment 0 bases; nucleotides outside the gene matches: 14. The CDR3 here is CASRVGVTQGPSYNEQFF. Here the CDR3 DNA reads TGTGCCAGCAGGGTTGGCGTTACACAGGGGCCCTCCTACAATGAGCAGTTCTTC.

This clonotype was counted only a few times. This sequence joins TRBV6-6 and TRBJ2-5, with D unresolved. This CDR3 spans 13 amino acids. The germline V gene has CDR1 MNHNY and CDR2 SVGAGI (reference sequence). The V gene lost 2 bases and the J gene lost 4 bases, with 8 bases spanning the gap. CDR3 nucleotide sequence: TGTGCCAGCAGTTACCCCACCCGAGAGACCCAGTACTTC. Translation gives CASSYPTRETQYF.

The chain links TRBV7-9 to TRBJ1-3; D unresolved. Trimming left V 5 bases short and J 4 bases short, with 9 bases between. The CDR3 is made up of 13 amino acids. Germline V gene data show CDR1 as SEHNR and CDR2 as FQNEAQ (reference sequence). The CDR3 spells CASSVGDGNTIYF. For the CDR3, the DNA is TGTGCCAGCAGCGTCGGAGACGGAAACACCATATATTTT.

This clonotype came up a few times. The chain carries TRBV29-1 and TRBJ1-2; 9 bases map to TRBD1. The V segment lost 6 bases and the J segment 1 base; nucleotides outside the gene matches: 6. The CDR3 is 14 amino acids. Germline V gives CDR1 SQVTM, CDR2 ANQGSEA. The CDR3 sequence: CSVPTGGNNYGYTF. Here the CDR3 DNA reads TGCAGCGTCCCGACAGGGGGAAATAACTATGGCTACACCTTC.

The genes are TRBV7-2 and TRBJ1-1; 7 nucleotides line up with TRBD1. Germline assignment: CDR1 SGHTA and CDR2 FQGNSA. The CDR3 contains 12 residues. Unmatched junction bases numbered 3, after V lost 4 bases and J lost 7 bases. CDR3 bases: TGTGCCAGCAGCTCCTACAGGGGTGAAGCTTTCTTT. This sequence encodes CASSSYRGEAFF.

This clonotype was detected a few times. The V call is TRBV7-8, the J call TRBJ2-1; no firm D call. The CDR3 runs 13 residues. V lost 2 bases, J lost 6 bases, and 8 bases lay in between. From germline, CDR1 is SGHVS and CDR2 FQNEAQ. CDR3 nucleotides: TGTGCCAGCAGCTTATCTAACGTCAATGAGCAGTTCTTC. This sequence encodes CASSLSNVNEQFF.

This clonotype was detected a few times. J is TRBJ2-3 and V is TRBV10-3; 9 bases are shared with TRBD1. The CDR3 is 16 amino acids. The V segment lost 3 bases and the J segment 3 bases; nucleotides outside the gene matches: 7. Per germline, CDR1 ENHRY and CDR2 SYGVKD. CDR3 coding DNA: TGTGCCATCAGTGAATTGGGACAGGGATTAACAGATACGCAGTATTTT. It encodes CAISELGQGLTDTQYF.

A few counts support this clonotype. The genes are TRBV6-6 and TRBJ2-5; 8 bases fit TRBD2. The trim removed 4 bases at V and 7 bases at J, leaving 11 bases unmatched. CDR3 size: 15 residues. The germline V gene has CDR1 MNHNY and CDR2 SVGAGI (reference sequence). CDR3 nucleotides: TGTGCCAGCAGTTTGCTGGGACTAGAGGAAACGACCCAGTACTTC. Its translation: CASSLLGLEETTQYF.

This clonotype was seen a few times. The V call is TRBV5-1, the J call TRBJ2-5; 14 bases fit TRBD2. CDR1 SGHRS and CDR2 YFSETQ come from the germline V gene. CDR3 length equals 16 residues. V was clipped by 2 bases and J by 4 bases; unmatched bases: 4. CDR3: CASSFGTSGGSETQYF. Written as DNA, the CDR3 is TGCGCCAGCAGCTTTGGGACTAGCGGGGGATCAGAGACCCAGTACTTC.

This clonotype has a handful of counts. The V call is TRBV6-2 or TRBV6-3, the J call TRBJ1-2; no clear D gene. The CDR3 spans 13 residues. V dropped 3 bases and J dropped 3 bases, with 8 bases sitting between them. Germline lookup yields CDR1 MNHEY and CDR2 SVGEGT. The CDR3 nucleotides are TGTGCCAGCAGTTATGGCGGAGACTATGGCTACACCTTC. This codes for CASSYGGDYGYTF.

V usage is TRBV7-9 and J usage is TRBJ2-1, with D hard to call. This CDR3 is 16 amino acids long. Germline V lookup: CDR1 SEHNR, CDR2 FQNEAQ (reference sequence). Trimming took 6 bases from V and 0 from J, leaving 15 bases between them. CDR3 bases: TGTGCCAGCAGTCCTACAGCCTTTAGCTCCTACAATGAGCAGTTCTTC. Residues: CASSPTAFSSYNEQFF. The variable domain in full, completed from reference TRBV7-9 and TRBJ2-1, reads DTGVSQNPRHKITKRGQNVTFRCDPISEHNRLYWYRQTLGQGPEFLTYFQNEAQLEKSRLLSDRFSAERPKGSFSTLEIQRTEQGDSAMYLCASSPTAFSSYNEQFFGPGTRLTVL.

The V gene is TRBV20-1, the J gene TRBJ2-1, with D maybe TRBD2 (5 bases). Trimming pared 7 bases from V and 7 bases from J, leaving 20 bases between. The CDR3 is made up of 14 amino acids. Germline-derived CDR1 and CDR2 are DFQATT and SNEGSKA (reference sequence). The CDR3 region is CSGKRAELFNEQFF. The CDR3 DNA reads TGCAGTGGTAAGAGGGCAGAGCTTTTTAATGAGCAGTTCTTC.

This clonotype was seen a few times. The V gene is TRBV3-1, the J gene TRBJ1-5; no clear D. V was trimmed by 3 bases and J by 7 bases, leaving 13 bases between them. Germline loops: CDR1 LGHDT, CDR2 YNNKEL (reference sequence). The CDR3 runs 14 residues. The CDR3 nucleotides read TGTGCCAGCAGCCAGGCGGGGTCTGGGCAGCCCCAGCATTTT. This sequence encodes CASSQAGSGQPQHF.